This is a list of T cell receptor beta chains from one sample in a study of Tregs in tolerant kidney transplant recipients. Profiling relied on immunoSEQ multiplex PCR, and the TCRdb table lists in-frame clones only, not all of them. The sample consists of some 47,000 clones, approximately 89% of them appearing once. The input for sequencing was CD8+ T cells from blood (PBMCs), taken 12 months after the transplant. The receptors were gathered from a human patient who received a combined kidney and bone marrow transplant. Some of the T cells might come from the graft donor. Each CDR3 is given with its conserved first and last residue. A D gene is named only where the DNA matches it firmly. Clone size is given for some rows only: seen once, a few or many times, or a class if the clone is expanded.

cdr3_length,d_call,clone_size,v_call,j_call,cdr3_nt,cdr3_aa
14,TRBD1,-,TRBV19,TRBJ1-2,TGTGCCAGTAAGAGACAGGGGGCGGCCTATGGCTACACCTTC,CASKRQGAAYGYTF
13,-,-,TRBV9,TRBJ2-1,TGTGCCAGCAGCGTAGTTTCAGGGGATGAGCAGTTCTTC,CASSVVSGDEQFF
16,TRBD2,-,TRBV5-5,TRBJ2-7,TGTGCCAGCAGCTTACTGGCTAGCGGGAGGGCCTACGAGCAGTACTTC,CASSLLASGRAYEQYF
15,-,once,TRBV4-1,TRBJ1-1,TGCGCCAGCAGCCAAGATCGCAGGTTGGGCACTGAAGCTTTCTTT,CASSQDRRLGTEAFF
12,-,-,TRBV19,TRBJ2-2,TGTGCCAGTAGTATGGGGCTAGGGGAGCTGTTTTTT,CASSMGLGELFF
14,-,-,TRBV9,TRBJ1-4,TGTGCCAGCAGCGTAGATGGGGGCGGCGAAAAACTGTTTTTT,CASSVDGGGEKLFF
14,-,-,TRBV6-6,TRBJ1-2,TGTGCCAGCAGTTACTCGAGAGGGGGCTATGGCTACACCTTC,CASSYSRGGYGYTF
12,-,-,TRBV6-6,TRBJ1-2,TGTGCCAGCAGTTACGACGGACCGGGGTACACCTTC,CASSYDGPGYTF
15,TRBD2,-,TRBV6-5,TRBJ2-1,TGTGCCAGCAGCTTACTAGCGGGGGGGCCGAATGAGCAGTTCTTC,CASSLLAGGPNEQFF
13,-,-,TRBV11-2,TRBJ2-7,TGTGCCAGCAGCTTATCCTTCGGCTACGAGCAGTACTTC,CASSLSFGYEQYF
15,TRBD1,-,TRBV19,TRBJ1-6,TGTGCCAGTAGTATCTGGACAGGTTATAATTCACCCCTCCACTTT,CASSIWTGYNSPLHF
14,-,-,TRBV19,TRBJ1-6,TGTGCCAGTAGTATCTCCGAATCAGGTTCACCCCTCCACTTT,CASSISESGSPLHF
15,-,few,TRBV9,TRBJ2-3,TGTGCCAGCAGCCAAGTGGGGGGACCCACAGATACGCAGTATTTT,CASSQVGGPTDTQYF
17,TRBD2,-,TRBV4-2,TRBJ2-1,TGTGCCAGCAGCCAAGATCGGTCGGGGGGGCCCACAATGAGGCAGTTCTTC,CASSQDRSGGPTMRQFF
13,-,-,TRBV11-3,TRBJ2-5,TGTGCCAGCACCTCAAGGAGCGTAGAGACCCAGTACTTC,CASTSRSVETQYF
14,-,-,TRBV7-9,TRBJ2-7,TGTGCCAGCAGCCTAGGGGTTAGCGCTTACGAGCAGTACTTC,CASSLGVSAYEQYF
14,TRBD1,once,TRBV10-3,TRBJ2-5,TGTGCCATCAGTGGGTACAGGGGACAAGAGACCCAGTACTTC,CAISGYRGQETQYF
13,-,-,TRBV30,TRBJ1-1,TGTGCCTGGAGTAGGTTAGCGAACACTGAAGCTTTCTTT,CAWSRLANTEAFF
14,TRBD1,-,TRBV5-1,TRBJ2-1,TGCGCCAGCAGCTTGGTTGGCGCGGCCCAGGGGGCGTTCTTC,CASSLVGAAQGAFF
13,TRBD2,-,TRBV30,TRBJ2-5,TGTGCCTGGAGTGCCTGGGAGGGAGAGACCCAGTACTTC,CAWSAWEGETQYF
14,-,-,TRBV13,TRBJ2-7,TGTGCCAGCAGCTGGGGACTTTCCTCCTACGAGCAGTACTTC,CASSWGLSSYEQYF
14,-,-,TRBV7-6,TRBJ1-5,TGTGCCAGCAGTAGAGGGGGTAGCAATCAGCCCCAGCATTTT,CASSRGGSNQPQHF
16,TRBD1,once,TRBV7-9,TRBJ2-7,TGTGCCAGCAGCGCCCGGGACAGGGAGGTAAACTACGAGCAGTACTTC,CASSARDREVNYEQYF
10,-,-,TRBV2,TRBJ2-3,TGTGCCACCGGAGCAGATACGCAGTATTTT,CATGADTQYF
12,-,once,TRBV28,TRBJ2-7,TGTGCCAGCAGTTTAGGAGTATACGAGCAGTACTTC,CASSLGVYEQYF
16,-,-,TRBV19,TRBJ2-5,TGTGCCAGTAGTATTGGAACAGAATGGTACCAAGAGACCCAGTACTTC,CASSIGTEWYQETQYF
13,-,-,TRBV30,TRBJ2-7,TGTGCCTGGAGTGTTGACAGCTCCTACGAGCAGTACTTC,CAWSVDSSYEQYF